This entry lists 30 T cell receptor beta chains sequenced from one sample in a study of human T cells and chemical hapten exposure. This sample's time point: patch test 1, 2 weeks after DPC sensitization. Treatment here: therapeutic diphenylcyclopropenone sensitization with weekly scalp DPC. TCRdb re-called the RACE reads through MiXCR, storing one row per CDR3 protein. The sample lists about 360,000 distinct CDR3 sequences; around 7% were seen once. Sequencing used whole blood, obtained in connection with sensitization to the hapten diphenylcyclopropenone (DPC). The receptor source for this set is a woman aged 18-29 years with alopecia areata. Some clones in this sample may be carry-over from other donors' samples.

J is TRBJ2-2 and V is TRBV7-8; no definite D call. The CDR3 is made up of 15 amino acids. V lost 7 bases to trimming and J lost 0 bases, with 12 bases between them. In germline, CDR1 is SGHVS, CDR2 FQNEAQ. The CDR3: CASKKGSPNTGELFF. The CDR3, as DNA: TGTGCCAGCAAAAAGGGAAGCCCGAACACCGGGGAGCTGTTTTTT. Using reference TRBV7-8 and TRBJ2-2 for the parts outside the CDR3, the full variable domain is GAGVSQSPRYKVAKRGQDVALRCDPISGHVSLFWYQQALGQGPEFLTYFQNEAQLDKSGLPSDRFFAERPEGSVSTLKIQRTQQEDSAVYLCASKKGSPNTGELFFGEGSRLTVL.

The gene calls are TRBV20-1 and TRBJ2-7, with D unclear. Between the trimmed V and J ends, which lost 5 bases and 2 bases, there was a span of 7 bases. Germline CDR1 reads DFQATT; CDR2 reads SNEGSKA (reference sequence). There are 11 residues in the CDR3. In DNA, the CDR3 is TGCAGTGCTGCCGTAACCTACGAGCAGTACTTC. This codes for CSAAVTYEQYF.

The chain carries TRBV27 and TRBJ1-2; the match to TRBD1 covers 8 bases. This CDR3 has 16 amino acids. With 3 bases clipped from V and 4 bases from J, the junction kept 10 bases outside the gene matches. Germline CDR1 MNHEY, CDR2 SMNVEV (reference sequence). CDR3 sequence: CASSLKAGGDTYGYTF. CDR3 in DNA: TGTGCCAGCAGTTTGAAGGCAGGGGGCGACACCTATGGCTACACCTTC.

This clonotype was seen repeatedly, ten times or more. The gene calls are TRBV27 and TRBJ1-1, with TRBD1 matching 9 bases. The trim removed 6 bases at V and 1 base at J, leaving 12 bases unmatched. CDR1 is MNHEY, CDR2 SMNVEV, per germline (reference sequence). This CDR3 comprises 17 residues. The DNA of the CDR3 is TGTGCCAGCAGCAGGGGACAGGGCAGTGGGGAGAACACTGAAGCTTTCTTT. Its protein product is CASSRGQGSGENTEAFF.

In this sample, this clonotype turned up many times. The chain uses TRBV10-3 and TRBJ2-3; D remains ambiguous. With 8 bases removed from V and 0 bases from J, the gap between germline ends came to 9 bases. The CDR3 totals 13 residues. Looked up from germline, CDR1 is ENHRY and CDR2 is SYGVKD. CDR3 sequence (DNA): TGTGCCATCTTCAGCACTAGCACAGATACGCAGTATTTT. Translated, it gives CAIFSTSTDTQYF.

The rearrangement links TRBV7-9 to TRBJ2-2; no clear D gene. Trimming left V 5 bases short and J 4 bases short, with 5 bases between. The length of the CDR3 is 12 residues. Germline CDR1 SEHNR, CDR2 FQNEAQ (reference sequence). The CDR3 protein is CASSPSTGELFF. CDR3 sequence (DNA): TGTGCCAGCAGCCCATCCACCGGGGAGCTGTTTTTT. The full variable domain, rest sourced from reference TRBV7-9 and TRBJ2-2, is DTGVSQNPRHKITKRGQNVTFRCDPISEHNRLYWYRQTLGQGPEFLTYFQNEAQLEKSRLLSDRFSAERPKGSFSTLEIQRTEQGDSAMYLCASSPSTGELFFGEGSRLTVL.

In this sample, this clonotype turned up many times. J is TRBJ2-5 and V is TRBV12-3 or TRBV12-4; TRBD2 aligns across 10 bases. The CDR3 contains 19 residues. Trimming removed 3 bases from V and 3 bases from J; junction bases left unmatched: 16. Here the CDR3 reads CASSFVGMVAGGPKETQYF. Here the CDR3 DNA reads TGTGCCAGCAGTTTTGTCGGCATGGTAGCGGGGGGACCTAAAGAGACCCAGTACTTC.

The genes are TRBV12-5 and TRBJ2-6, with TRBD1 matching 8 bases. There are 17 residues in the CDR3. Looked up from germline, CDR1 is LGHNT and CDR2 is FRNRAP. V was pared by 5 bases and J by 0 bases, with 6 bases of the junction left unmatched. The CDR3 sequence: CASGPRTGRSGANVLTF. In DNA, the CDR3 is TGTGCTAGTGGTCCTCGGACAGGGCGCTCTGGGGCCAACGTCCTGACTTTC.

This chain links TRBV4-3 with TRBJ2-7; 8 bases are a match to TRBD1. V shed 1 base and J 2 bases; nucleotides not matched to a gene: 4. Germline lookup yields CDR1 LGHNA and CDR2 YSLEER. The length of the CDR3 is 15 residues. The CDR3: CASSQGTGITYEQYF. Written as DNA, the CDR3 is TGCGCCAGCAGCCAAGGGACAGGGATTACCTACGAGCAGTACTTC.

The V gene is TRBV20-1, the J gene TRBJ2-7; 7 nucleotides line up with TRBD2. V shed 3 bases and J 4 bases; nucleotides not matched to a gene: 6. CDR1 DFQATT and CDR2 SNEGSKA come from the germline V gene (reference sequence). The CDR3 is made up of 13 amino acids. The CDR3 DNA is TGCAGTGCTAGGCTAGCGGAGGGATACGAGCAGTACTTC. Translated: CSARLAEGYEQYF.

CDR3 region: CSVDRETYGYTF. CDR3 DNA: TGCAGTGTCGACAGGGAGACCTATGGCTACACCTTC. The rearrangement uses TRBV20-1 and TRBJ1-2, with 7 positions matching TRBD1. This CDR3 has 12 residues. Germline values: CDR1 DFQATT, CDR2 SNEGSKA (reference sequence). With V trimmed by 7 bases and J by 4 bases, 6 bases remained unmatched.

The rearrangement uses TRBV12-5 and TRBJ1-2; D is perhaps TRBD1 (5 bases). The CDR3 spans 13 residues. Germline V gives CDR1 LGHNT, CDR2 FRNRAP. The V and J ends lost 4 bases and 8 bases respectively, with 14 bases between them. CDR3 amino acids: CASGSLGGEGYTF. The CDR3 bases are TGTGCTAGTGGTTCCTTGGGAGGGGAAGGCTACACCTTC.

The sample holds a few counts of this clonotype. The V call is TRBV29-1, the J call TRBJ2-7; D may be TRBD1 or TRBD2 (5 bases each). This CDR3 has 14 amino acids. Germline V CDR1 and CDR2: SQVTM, ANQGSEA. V lost 3 bases and J lost 3, with 15 bases in between. CDR3 bases: TGCAGCGTTGAGGGGACCTCAGGGAACTACGAGCAGTACTTC. Translated, it gives CSVEGTSGNYEQYF.

This clonotype has just a few counts. The J gene is TRBJ1-2, the V gene TRBV29-1; perhaps TRBD1 as D (5 bases). CDR1 is SQVTM and CDR2 is ANQGSEA in the germline V gene. Trimming shortened V by 4 bases and J by 5 bases, and 14 bases separated the two germline ends. The CDR3 is 13 amino acids. The chain's CDR3 is CSVATGGPYGYTF. CDR3 DNA sequence: TGCAGCGTTGCCACAGGAGGCCCATATGGCTACACCTTC.

This clonotype was seen only a few times. The rearrangement joins TRBV5-1 to TRBJ1-2; D is ambiguous. This CDR3 is built from 13 residues. Trimming removed 1 base from V and 8 bases from J, with 12 bases in between. CDR1 and CDR2 from the germline V gene are SGHRS and YFSETQ. This CDR3 is CASSLLGEQGYTF. The CDR3, as DNA: TGCGCCAGCAGCTTGTTAGGCGAACAGGGCTACACCTTC.

There are a few counts of this clonotype. The chain combines TRBV7-9 with TRBJ1-1; the D gene is possibly TRBD1 (5 bases). Trimming took 2 bases from V and 7 from J, leaving 8 bases between them. CDR1 is SEHNR and CDR2 is FQNEAQ in the germline V gene (reference sequence). This CDR3 has 12 residues. The CDR3 bases are TGTGCCAGCAGCTTAACCAGGGTTGAAGCTTTCTTT. Amino acid sequence: CASSLTRVEAFF.

The sample holds a few counts of this clonotype. The gene calls are TRBV4-2 and TRBJ2-2; TRBD1 or TRBD2 may be the D gene (5 bases each). Germline-derived CDR1 and CDR2 are LGHNA and YNFKEQ. The CDR3 length is 17 residues. V was pared by 0 bases and J by 4 bases, with 15 bases between. CDR3 DNA: TGTGCCAGCAGCCAAGATTTGAAGGGGAGTGGCACCGGGGAGCTGTTTTTT. Its translation: CASSQDLKGSGTGELFF.

This clonotype was seen only a few times. The genes are TRBV3-1 and TRBJ1-2; 10 positions agree with TRBD1. Germline V gene sequence: CDR1 LGHDT, CDR2 YNNKEL (reference sequence). V gave up 5 bases and J gave up 8 bases; unmatched junction bases: 8. The CDR3 loop spans 14 amino acids. The CDR3 bases are TGTGCCAGCAGCTCATTAGGACAGGGGGAAGGCTACACCTTC. It encodes CASSSLGQGEGYTF.

The chain carries TRBV6-5 and TRBJ2-1; either TRBD1 or TRBD2 may supply D (5 bases each). Germline CDR1 reads MNHEY; CDR2 reads SVGAGI. This CDR3 has 14 residues. The V end lost 6 bases, the J end lost 10 bases, and 19 bases lay between the germline ends. The CDR3 reads CASSEGDAREEQFF. Written as DNA, the CDR3 is TGTGCCAGCAGCGAAGGGGACGCGAGGGAGGAGCAGTTCTTC.

A few counts support this clonotype. The J gene is TRBJ2-5, the V gene TRBV7-2, with D perhaps TRBD1 (5 bases). Germline values: CDR1 SGHTA, CDR2 FQGNSA. Trimming took off 2 bases at V and 5 bases at J, with 15 bases between the two ends. CDR3 length equals 15 residues. This CDR3 is CASSLKRTHSETQYF. In DNA form, the CDR3 reads TGTGCCAGCAGCTTAAAGAGGACACACAGCGAGACCCAGTACTTC.

This clonotype was detected ten times or more. The chain joins TRBV29-1 to TRBJ1-1; a possible D gene is TRBD1 (6 bases). The germline gives CDR1 SQVTM, CDR2 ANQGSEA. V lost 2 bases and J lost 5, with 12 bases in between. The CDR3 length is 13 residues. CDR3 nucleotides: TGCAGCGTTGAAACGGGGGCGCGAACTGAAGCTTTCTTT. Translation: CSVETGARTEAFF.

This clonotype occurred a few times. The V and J genes are TRBV2 and TRBJ1-1, with unresolved D. This CDR3 has 12 amino acids. The V gene lost 11 bases and the J gene lost 2 bases, with 12 bases spanning the gap. Germline loops: CDR1 SNHLY, CDR2 FYNNEI. This CDR3 is CAAIGGNTEAFF. CDR3 sequence (DNA): TGTGCCGCCATCGGAGGAAACACTGAAGCTTTCTTT.

The genes are TRBV7-2 and TRBJ1-4; 7 positions agree with TRBD1. Germline CDR1 reads SGHTA; CDR2 reads FQGNSA. V shed 5 bases, J shed 4 bases, and the junction held 10 bases outside the gene matches. This CDR3 comprises 16 residues. The CDR3 DNA follows: TGTGCCAGCAGCCCACGAGCCGGGACAGATAATGAAAAACTGTTTTTT. Residues: CASSPRAGTDNEKLFF. The full variable domain, rest sourced from reference TRBV7-2 and TRBJ1-4, is GAGVSQSPSNKVTEKGKDVELRCDPISGHTALYWYRQSLGQGLEFLIYFQGNSAPDKSGLPSDRFSAERTGGSVSTLTIQRTQQEDSAVYLCASSPRAGTDNEKLFFGSGTQLSVL.

This clonotype was seen more than once but under ten times. The gene calls are TRBV5-1 and TRBJ1-2; D remains ambiguous. The CDR3 runs to 17 residues. Germline V CDR1 and CDR2: SGHRS, YFSETQ. Trimming shortened V by 4 bases and J by 6 bases, and 25 bases separated the two germline ends. CDR3 loop: CASSPTRLTPKLNGYTF. CDR3 nucleotide sequence: TGCGCCAGCAGCCCGACTCGCCTGACGCCGAAATTAAATGGCTACACCTTC.

This clonotype occurred many times. CDR3 amino acids: CASSSMQEQFF. Here the CDR3 DNA reads TGTGCCAGCAGTTCTATGCAGGAGCAGTTCTTC. The rearrangement uses TRBV11-2 and TRBJ2-1; D is undetermined. This CDR3 is 11 amino acids long. Germline loops: CDR1 SGHAT, CDR2 FQNNGV. V gave up 6 bases and J gave up 10 bases, with 10 bases separating them.

This clonotype occurred a few times. The chain recombines TRBV27 with TRBJ1-5; D is undetermined. Germline values: CDR1 MNHEY, CDR2 SMNVEV (reference sequence). The CDR3 length is 13 residues. V was cut by 0 bases and J by 3 bases, with 3 bases left in between. The CDR3 protein is CASSLSYNQPQHF. The CDR3 nucleotides are TGTGCCAGCAGTTTATCCTACAATCAGCCCCAGCATTTT.

This sequence joins TRBV10-3 and TRBJ1-1, with no clear D. The CDR3 length is 12 residues. Germline loops: CDR1 ENHRY, CDR2 SYGVKD. The V and J ends lost 2 bases and 7 bases respectively, with 8 bases between them. The CDR3 region is CAISEPGFEAFF. The CDR3 DNA sequence: TGTGCCATCAGTGAGCCGGGCTTTGAAGCTTTCTTT.

This clonotype was seen repeatedly, ten times or more. The rearrangement joins TRBV3-1 to TRBJ2-3, with 8 bases identical to TRBD2. The junction had 17 bases not matched to a gene; V was cut back by 4 bases and J by 2 bases. From germline, CDR1 is LGHDT and CDR2 YNNKEL (reference sequence). This CDR3 has 19 amino acids. The chain's CDR3 is CASSLGLALSSSITDTQYF. In nucleotides, the CDR3 is TGTGCCAGCAGCCTCGGACTAGCTTTAAGTTCGTCGATCACAGATACGCAGTATTTT.

The CDR3 coding sequence is TGTGCCAGCAGAGAACAGGGACCTAGCACAGATACGCAGTATTTT. This sequence encodes CASREQGPSTDTQYF. J is TRBJ2-3 and V is TRBV12-3 or TRBV12-4, with D perhaps matching TRBD1 (6 bases). This CDR3 is built from 15 residues. Trimming took off 6 bases at V and 0 bases at J, with 13 bases between the two ends.

This clonotype was detected a few times. The J gene is TRBJ2-7, the V gene TRBV29-1, with D perhaps matching TRBD1 (6 bases). Germline V CDR1 and CDR2: SQVTM, ANQGSEA. The CDR3 has 14 residues. V was pared by 2 bases and J by 1 base, with 12 bases between. The CDR3 DNA follows: TGCAGCGTTGAAAACGAACAGGGTTCCTACGAGCAGTACTTC. The encoded protein is CSVENEQGSYEQYF.